The present entry profiles one T cell receptor (beta chain) with its context. These data are taken from a study of blood T cell repertoires in COVID-19. The V end lost 6 bases, the J end lost 7 bases, and 19 bases lay between the germline ends. This CDR3 contains 14 residues. The germline CDR1 and CDR2 sequences are SQVTM and ANQGSEA. Recruits, aged roughly 18 to 89 years, lived in 24 US areas. Profiling relied on immunoSEQ multiplex PCR, and the TCRdb table lists in-frame clones only, not all of them. The sample includes 150,000 to 200,000 clones, 88% seen only once; the top ten take more than 8.5%. The clonotype was recovered from a woman in her late teens or twenties who had recovered from COVID-19. Sequencing input: PBMCs or T cells enriched from blood (not recorded which). V gene TRBV29-1 combines with J gene TRBJ2-1, with D maybe TRBD2 (6 bases). CDR3 loop: CSVPRAGSWNEQFF. In DNA, the CDR3 is TGCAGCGTCCCTCGGGCGGGATCGTGGAATGAGCAGTTCTTC.